The subject of this entry is one T cell receptor beta chain. The sample belongs to a study of blood T cell repertoires in COVID-19. The overall study: T cells, B-cell-depleted T cells, or PBMCs provided the cDNA or gDNA that served as material.

Produced via immunoSEQ multiplex PCR; TCRdb's table is partial and in-frame only. The sample yields about 75,000 clones, 90% seen once. The origin of this receptor is a human donor in a cohort sampled during active COVID-19. Sequencing was done on a sample of peripheral blood.

DNA of the CDR3: TGTGCCAGCAGTCAGACAGTTAAGAATGAAAAACTGTTTTTT. Its translation is CASSQTVKNEKLFF. The rearrangement joins TRBV27 to TRBJ1-4; possible D gene TRBD1, 5 bases. The CDR3 spans 14 residues. CDR1 is MNHEY and CDR2 is SMNVEV in the germline V gene (reference sequence). V was clipped by 5 bases and J by 5 bases, with 12 bases between them.